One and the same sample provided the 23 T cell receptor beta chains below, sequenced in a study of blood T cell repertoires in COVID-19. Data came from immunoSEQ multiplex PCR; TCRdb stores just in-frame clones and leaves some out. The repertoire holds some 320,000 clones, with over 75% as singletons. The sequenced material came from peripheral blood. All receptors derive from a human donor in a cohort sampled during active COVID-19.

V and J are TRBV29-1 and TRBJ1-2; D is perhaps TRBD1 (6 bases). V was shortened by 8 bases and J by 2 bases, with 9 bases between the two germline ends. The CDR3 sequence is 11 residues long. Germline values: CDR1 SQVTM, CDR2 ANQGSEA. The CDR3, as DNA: TGCAGCATTGGACAGAACTATGGCTACACCTTC. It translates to CSIGQNYGYTF.

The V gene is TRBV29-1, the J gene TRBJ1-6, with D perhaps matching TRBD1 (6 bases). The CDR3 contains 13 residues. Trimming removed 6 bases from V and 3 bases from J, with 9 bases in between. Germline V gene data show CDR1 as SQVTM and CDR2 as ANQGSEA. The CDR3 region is CSVGQSYNSPLHF. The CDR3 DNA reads TGCAGCGTAGGACAGAGCTATAATTCACCCCTCCACTTT.

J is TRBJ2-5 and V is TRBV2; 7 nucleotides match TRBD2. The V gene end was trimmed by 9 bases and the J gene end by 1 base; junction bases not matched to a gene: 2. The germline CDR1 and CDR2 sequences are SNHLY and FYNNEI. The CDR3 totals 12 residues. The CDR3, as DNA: TGTGCCAGTGGGGGGGTCCAAGAGACCCAGTACTTC. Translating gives CASGGVQETQYF.

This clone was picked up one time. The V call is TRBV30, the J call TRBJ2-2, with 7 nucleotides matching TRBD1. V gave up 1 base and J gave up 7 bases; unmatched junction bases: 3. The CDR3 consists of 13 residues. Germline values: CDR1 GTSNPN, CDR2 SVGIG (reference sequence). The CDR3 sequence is CAWSGTGSGELFF. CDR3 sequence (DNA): TGTGCCTGGAGTGGGACAGGCAGCGGGGAGCTGTTTTTT.

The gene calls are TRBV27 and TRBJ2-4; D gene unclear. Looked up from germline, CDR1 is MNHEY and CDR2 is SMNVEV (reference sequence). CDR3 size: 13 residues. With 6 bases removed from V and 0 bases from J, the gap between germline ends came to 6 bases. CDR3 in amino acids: CASRELAKNIQYF. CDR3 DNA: TGTGCCAGCAGGGAGTTAGCCAAAAACATTCAGTACTTC.

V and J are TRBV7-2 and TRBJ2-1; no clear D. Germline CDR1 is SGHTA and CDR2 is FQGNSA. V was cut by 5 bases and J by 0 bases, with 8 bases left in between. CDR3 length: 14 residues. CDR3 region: CASSTGSSYNEQFF. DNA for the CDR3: TGTGCCAGCAGCACCGGGTCCTCCTACAATGAGCAGTTCTTC.

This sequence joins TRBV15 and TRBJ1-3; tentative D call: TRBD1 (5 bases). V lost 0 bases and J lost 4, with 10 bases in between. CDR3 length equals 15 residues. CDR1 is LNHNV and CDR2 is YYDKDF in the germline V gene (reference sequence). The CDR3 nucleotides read TGTGCCACCAGCAGAGATCCGACAGACGGAAACACCATATATTTT. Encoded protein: CATSRDPTDGNTIYF.

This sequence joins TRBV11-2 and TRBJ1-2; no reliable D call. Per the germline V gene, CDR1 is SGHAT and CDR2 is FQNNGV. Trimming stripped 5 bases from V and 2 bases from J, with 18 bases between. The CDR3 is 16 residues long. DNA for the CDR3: TGTGCCAGCAGCCCCGAGGGTAGCAGACTGAACTATGGCTACACCTTC. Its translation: CASSPEGSRLNYGYTF.

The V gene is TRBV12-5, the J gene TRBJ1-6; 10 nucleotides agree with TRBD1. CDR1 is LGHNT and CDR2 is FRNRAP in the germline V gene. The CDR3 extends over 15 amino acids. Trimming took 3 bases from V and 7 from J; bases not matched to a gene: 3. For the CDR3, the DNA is TGTGCTAGTGGTTTAGTGACAGGGGGCAATTCACCCCTCCACTTT. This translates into CASGLVTGGNSPLHF.

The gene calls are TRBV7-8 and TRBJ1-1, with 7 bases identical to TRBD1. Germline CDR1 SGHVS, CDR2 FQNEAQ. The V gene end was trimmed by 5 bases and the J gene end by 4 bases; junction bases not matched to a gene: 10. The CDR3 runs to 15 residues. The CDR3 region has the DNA TGTGCCAGCAGCGCCGCCGGGACAGCCTTCACTGAAGCTTTCTTT. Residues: CASSAAGTAFTEAFF.

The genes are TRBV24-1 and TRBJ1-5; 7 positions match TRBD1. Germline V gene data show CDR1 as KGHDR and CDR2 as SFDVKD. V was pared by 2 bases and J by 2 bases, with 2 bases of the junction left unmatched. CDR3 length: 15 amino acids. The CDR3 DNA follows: TGTGCCACCAGTGATTCCAGGGGGGGCAATCAGCCCCAGCATTTT. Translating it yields CATSDSRGGNQPQHF.

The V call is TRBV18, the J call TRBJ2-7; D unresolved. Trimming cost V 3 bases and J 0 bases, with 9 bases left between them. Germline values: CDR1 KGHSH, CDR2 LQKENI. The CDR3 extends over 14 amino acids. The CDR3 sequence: CASSPGQVSYEQYF. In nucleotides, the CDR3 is TGTGCCAGCTCACCGGGCCAAGTCTCCTACGAGCAGTACTTC.

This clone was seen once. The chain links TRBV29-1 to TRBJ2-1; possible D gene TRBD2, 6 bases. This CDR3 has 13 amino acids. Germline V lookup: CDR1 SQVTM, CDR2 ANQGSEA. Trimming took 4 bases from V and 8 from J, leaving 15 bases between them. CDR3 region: CSVAGVREDEQFF. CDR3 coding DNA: TGCAGCGTTGCCGGGGTCAGGGAGGATGAGCAGTTCTTC.

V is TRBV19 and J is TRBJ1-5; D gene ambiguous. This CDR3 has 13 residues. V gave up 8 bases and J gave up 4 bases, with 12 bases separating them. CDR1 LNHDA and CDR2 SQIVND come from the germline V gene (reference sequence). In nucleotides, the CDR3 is TGTGCCAGTGGGCCCAGAAATAATCAGCCCCAGCATTTT. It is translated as CASGPRNNQPQHF. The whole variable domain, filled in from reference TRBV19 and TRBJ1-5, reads DGGITQSPKYLFRKEGQNVTLSCEQNLNHDAMYWYRQDPGQGLRLIYYSQIVNDFQKGDIAEGYSVSREKKESFPLTVTSAQKNPTAFYLCASGPRNNQPQHFGDGTRLSIL.

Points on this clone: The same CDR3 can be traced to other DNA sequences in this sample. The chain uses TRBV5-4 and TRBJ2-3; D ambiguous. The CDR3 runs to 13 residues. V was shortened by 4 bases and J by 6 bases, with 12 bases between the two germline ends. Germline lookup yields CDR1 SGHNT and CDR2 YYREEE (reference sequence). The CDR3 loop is CASSPGGADTQYF. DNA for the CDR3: TGTGCCAGCAGCCCTGGTGGAGCGGATACGCAGTATTTT.

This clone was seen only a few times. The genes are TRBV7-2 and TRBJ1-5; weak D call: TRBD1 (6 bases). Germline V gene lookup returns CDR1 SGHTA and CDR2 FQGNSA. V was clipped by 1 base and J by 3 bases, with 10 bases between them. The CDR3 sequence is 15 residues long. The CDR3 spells CASSLGGLHNQPQHF. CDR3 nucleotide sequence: TGTGCCAGCAGCTTAGGGGGGCTCCACAATCAGCCCCAGCATTTT.

The CDR3 DNA reads as TGTGCCAGCAGTTCCGGGGATCAGCCCCAGCATTTT. It translates to CASSSGDQPQHF. The chain has TRBV12-3 or TRBV12-4 and TRBJ1-5, with D unresolved. The V end lost 4 bases, the J end lost 5 bases, and 6 bases lay between the germline ends. The CDR3 loop spans 12 amino acids.

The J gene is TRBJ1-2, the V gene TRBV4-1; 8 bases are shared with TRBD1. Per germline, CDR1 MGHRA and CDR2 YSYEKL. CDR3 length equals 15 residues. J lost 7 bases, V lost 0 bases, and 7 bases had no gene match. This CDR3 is CASSQDAGGWSGYTF. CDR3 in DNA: TGCGCCAGCAGCCAAGACGCAGGGGGCTGGAGTGGCTACACCTTC.

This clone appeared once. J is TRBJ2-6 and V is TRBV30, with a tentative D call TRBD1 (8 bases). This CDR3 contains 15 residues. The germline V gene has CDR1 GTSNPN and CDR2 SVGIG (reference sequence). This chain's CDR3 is CAAGQDRSGANVLTF. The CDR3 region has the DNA TGTGCAGCGGGACAGGATCGCTCTGGGGCCAACGTCCTGACTTTC.

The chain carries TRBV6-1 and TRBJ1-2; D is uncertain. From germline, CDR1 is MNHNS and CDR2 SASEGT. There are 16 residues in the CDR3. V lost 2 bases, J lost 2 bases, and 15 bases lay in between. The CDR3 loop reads CASSELEYRENYGYTF. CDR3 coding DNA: TGTGCCAGCAGTGAATTGGAATACAGAGAAAACTATGGCTACACCTTC.

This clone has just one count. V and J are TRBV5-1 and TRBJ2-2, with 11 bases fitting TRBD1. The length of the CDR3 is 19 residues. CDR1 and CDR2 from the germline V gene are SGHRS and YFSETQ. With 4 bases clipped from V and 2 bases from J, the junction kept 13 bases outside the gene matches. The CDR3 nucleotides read TGCGCCAGCAGCAGTACCGGGACAGGGGGACAAAAAAACACCGGGGAGCTGTTTTTT. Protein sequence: CASSSTGTGGQKNTGELFF.

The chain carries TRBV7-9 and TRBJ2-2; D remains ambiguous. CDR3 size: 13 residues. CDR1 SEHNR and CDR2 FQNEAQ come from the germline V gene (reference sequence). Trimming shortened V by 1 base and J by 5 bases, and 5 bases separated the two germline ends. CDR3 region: CASSLGPTGELFF. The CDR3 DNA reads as TGTGCCAGCAGCTTAGGTCCTACCGGGGAGCTGTTTTTT.

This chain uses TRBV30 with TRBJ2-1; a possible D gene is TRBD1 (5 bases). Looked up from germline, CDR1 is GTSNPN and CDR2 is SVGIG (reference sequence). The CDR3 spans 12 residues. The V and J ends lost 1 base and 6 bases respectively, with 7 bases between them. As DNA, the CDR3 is TGTGCCTGGAGTGACAGGTTCAATGAGCAGTTCTTC. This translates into CAWSDRFNEQFF. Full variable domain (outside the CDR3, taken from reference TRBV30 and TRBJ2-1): SQTIHQWPATLVQPVGSPLSLECTVEGTSNPNLYWYRQAAGRGLQLLFYSVGIGQISSEVPQNLSASRPQDRQFILSSKKLLLSDSGFYLCAWSDRFNEQFFGPGTRLTVL.